The T cell receptor beta chain described here comes from a study of TIL therapy for anti-PD-1-resistant metastatic lung cancer. The time point denotes: pre-treatment sample, taken before nivolumab and TIL therapy. Adults with stage 4 NSCLC were enrolled in a phase I trial. Between the trimmed V and J ends, which lost 3 bases and 2 bases, there was a span of 13 bases. The CDR3 has 15 residues. In germline, CDR1 is LGHNA, CDR2 YSLEER. This was the immunoSEQ v3 assay. TCRdb's copy holds only in-frame clones and misses some; the assay was immunoSEQ multiplex PCR. The table records 10,000 or so clones, approximately 80% of them present only once.

This specimen consisted of blood, obtained at baseline. The V and J genes are TRBV4-3 and TRBJ1-1; tentatively, D is TRBD1 (6 bases). This TCR was sampled from a person between 30 and 80 years old with non-small cell lung cancer. DNA for the CDR3: TGCGCCAGCAGCCACGGCAGGGGAGGAAACACTGAAGCTTTCTTT. This translates into CASSHGRGGNTEAFF.